Listed here are 12 T cell receptor beta chains from one sample, sequenced in a study of T cell repertoires in cytomegalovirus infection. TCRdb passed the reads through MiXCR, listing each CDR3 protein once. The data show some 280,000 distinct CDR3 sequences, with roughly 13% seen just once and 7% to 9.5% held by the top ten. Sequences were obtained from PBMCs. These receptors originate from a human donor in good health (CMV status not recorded). Some clones in this sample may be carry-over from other donors' samples.

The gene calls are TRBV20-1 and TRBJ2-5; 7 nucleotides line up with TRBD1. The CDR3 contains 13 residues. Losses at the gene ends were 2 bases for V and 5 bases for J; bases not matched to a gene: 5. The germline V gene encodes CDR1 DFQATT and CDR2 SNEGSKA (reference sequence). CDR3 bases: TGCAGTGCTAGATACAGGGGTGGCGAGACCCAGTACTTC. Translated, it gives CSARYRGGETQYF.

This clonotype turned up a few times. The chain uses TRBV6-5 and TRBJ2-7; weak D call: TRBD1 (5 bases). V shed 6 bases and J shed 3 bases, with 21 bases lying between them. The CDR3 consists of 16 residues. Germline V gives CDR1 MNHEY, CDR2 SVGAGI. DNA of the CDR3: TGTGCCAGCAGCCCTTACTCTGGGGCGTTAGACTACGAGCAGTACTTC. As protein: CASSPYSGALDYEQYF.

This clonotype was picked up many times. J is TRBJ2-7 and V is TRBV7-2, with 8 bases identical to TRBD2. This CDR3 has 17 residues. The germline V gene encodes CDR1 SGHTA and CDR2 FQGNSA. V lost 0 bases to trimming and J lost 0 bases; unmatched junction nucleotides: 7. The CDR3 reads CASSLAAGAGVSYEQYF. The DNA of the CDR3 is TGTGCCAGCAGCTTAGCCGCTGGAGCGGGAGTCTCCTACGAGCAGTACTTC.

This clonotype was picked up many times. The chain uses TRBV28 and TRBJ2-7; no clear D. The V gene lost 6 bases and the J gene lost 2 bases, with 5 bases spanning the gap. From germline, CDR1 is MDHEN and CDR2 SYDVKM. This CDR3 has 11 residues. The DNA for the CDR3 is TGTGCCAGCAGGCACGCCTACGAGCAGTACTTC. Protein sequence: CASRHAYEQYF. Looking up the rest from reference TRBV28 and TRBJ2-7 gives the full variable domain: DVKVTQSSRYLVKRTGEKVFLECVQDMDHENMFWYRQDPGLGLRLIYFSYDVKMKEKGDIPEGYSVSREKKERFSLILESASTNQTSMYLCASRHAYEQYFGPGTRLTVT.

The CDR3 DNA reads TGCGCCAGCAGCTGGAGGGCAGAGCAGTTCTTC. It specifies CASSWRAEQFF. The rearrangement links TRBV5-1 to TRBJ2-1, with D possibly being TRBD2 (6 bases). Germline V CDR1 and CDR2: SGHRS, YFSETQ. The CDR3 contains 11 residues. V was shortened by 3 bases and J by 10 bases, with 8 bases between the two germline ends.

This clonotype was detected a few times. The rearrangement joins TRBV29-1 to TRBJ2-3; 9 bases line up with TRBD2. The CDR3 consists of 14 residues. Looked up from germline, CDR1 is SQVTM and CDR2 is ANQGSEA. The V segment lost 7 bases and the J segment 2 bases; nucleotides outside the gene matches: 7. This chain's CDR3 is CSAETSGHTDTQYF. In DNA form, the CDR3 reads TGCAGCGCCGAGACTAGCGGACACACAGATACGCAGTATTTT.

In its sample, this clonotype was seen many times. The J gene is TRBJ2-5, the V gene TRBV7-2, with D hard to call. The CDR3 has 13 residues. V gave up 6 bases and J gave up 1 base, with 9 bases separating them. CDR1 SGHTA and CDR2 FQGNSA come from the germline V gene. In DNA, the CDR3 is TGTGCCAGCAGTAAGTCGGTCCAAGAGACCCAGTACTTC. Translated: CASSKSVQETQYF.

Note on this clonotype: It may be a read error: a sequence one base away is much more abundant. CDR3 sequence (DNA): TGTGCCAACAGTGGACTAGCGCCGTACAATGAGCAGTTCTTC. Amino acid sequence: CANSGLAPYNEQFF. The chain uses TRBV25-1 and TRBJ2-1, with 9 bases fitting TRBD2. Per germline, CDR1 MGHDK and CDR2 SYGVNS. This CDR3 has 14 residues.

The rearrangement links TRBV6-4 to TRBJ1-6; the D is unclear. There are 12 residues in the CDR3. The germline CDR1 and CDR2 sequences are MRHNA and SNTAGT. Trimming took off 9 bases at V and 10 bases at J, with 13 bases between the two ends. CDR3 nucleotide sequence: TGTGCCAGACCGAGACGCCGATCACCCCTCCACTTT. The encoded protein is CARPRRRSPLHF.

This clonotype has a count of ten or more. V is TRBV19 and J is TRBJ1-1, with D perhaps TRBD1 (6 bases). There are 13 residues in the CDR3. V lost 7 bases, J lost 3 bases, and 12 bases lay in between. The germline V gene has CDR1 LNHDA and CDR2 SQIVND (reference sequence). The CDR3 DNA reads TGTGCCAGTAAGAGATCAGGGGACACTGAAGCTTTCTTT. Its protein is CASKRSGDTEAFF.

This clonotype was seen repeatedly, ten times or more. This chain connects TRBV29-1 to TRBJ2-1; D is possibly TRBD1 or TRBD2 (6 bases each). The CDR3 is 13 residues long. Germline V gives CDR1 SQVTM, CDR2 ANQGSEA. Trimming removed 3 bases at V and 9 bases at J, with 15 bases between. CDR3 in amino acids: CSVDLQGGREQFF. CDR3 DNA sequence: TGCAGCGTTGATCTACAGGGAGGCCGTGAGCAGTTCTTC.

This clonotype was picked up a small number of times. The J gene is TRBJ2-5, the V gene TRBV18; 7 bases fit TRBD2. V shed 5 bases and J 7 bases; nucleotides not matched to a gene: 10. The CDR3 contains 14 residues. Germline CDR1 is KGHSH and CDR2 is LQKENI. The CDR3 loop reads CASSRSAREGTQYF. DNA of the CDR3: TGTGCCAGCTCAAGAAGTGCGAGGGAGGGGACCCAGTACTTC. The full variable domain, completed using reference TRBV18 and TRBJ2-5, is NAGVMQNPRHLVRRRGQEARLRCSPMKGHSHVYWYRQLPEEGLKFMVYLQKENIIDESGMPKERFSAEFPKEGPSILRIQQVVRGDSAAYFCASSRSAREGTQYFGPGTRLLVL.